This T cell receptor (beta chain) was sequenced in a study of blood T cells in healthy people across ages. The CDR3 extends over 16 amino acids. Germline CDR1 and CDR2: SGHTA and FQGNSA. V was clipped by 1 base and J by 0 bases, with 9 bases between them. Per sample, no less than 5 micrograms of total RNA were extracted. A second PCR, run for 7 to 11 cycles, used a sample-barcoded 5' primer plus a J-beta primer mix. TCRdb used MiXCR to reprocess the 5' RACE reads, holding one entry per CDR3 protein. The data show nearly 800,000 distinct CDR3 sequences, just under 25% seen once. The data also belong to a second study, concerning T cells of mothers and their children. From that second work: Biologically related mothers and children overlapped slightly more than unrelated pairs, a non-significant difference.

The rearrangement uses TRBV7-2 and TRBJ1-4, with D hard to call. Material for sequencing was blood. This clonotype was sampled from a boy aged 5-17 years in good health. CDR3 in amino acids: CASSLEMLATNEKLFF. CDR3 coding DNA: TGTGCCAGCAGCTTAGAGATGCTTGCAACTAATGAAAAACTGTTTTTT. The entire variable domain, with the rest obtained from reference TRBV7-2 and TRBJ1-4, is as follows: GAGVSQSPSNKVTEKGKDVELRCDPISGHTALYWYRQSLGQGLEFLIYFQGNSAPDKSGLPSDRFSAERTGGSVSTLTIQRTQQEDSAVYLCASSLEMLATNEKLFFGSGTQLSVL.